The 6 T cell receptor beta chains reported below all come from one sample, sequenced in a study of blood T cell repertoires in COVID-19. Only in-frame clones appear in the TCRdb table, and some are missing; sequencing was by immunoSEQ multiplex PCR. The table has about 210,000 clones, 89% seen once. Material: peripheral blood. These receptors were taken from a middle-aged woman with acute or convalescent COVID-19.

The gene calls are TRBV14 and TRBJ1-1; D is unclear. The CDR3 extends over 16 amino acids. Trimming left V 3 bases short and J 0 bases short, with 14 bases between. CDR1 and CDR2 (germline): SGHDN, FVKESK. CDR3 DNA sequence: TGTGCCAGCAGCCACATGACTTCGCGGCTGAACACTGAAGCTTTCTTT. Protein: CASSHMTSRLNTEAFF.

This clone was counted between two and nine times. The chain recombines TRBV30 with TRBJ1-2; perhaps TRBD1 as D (5 bases). The CDR3 sequence is 12 residues long. The V gene lost 2 bases and the J gene lost 8 bases, with 12 bases spanning the gap. Germline CDR1 and CDR2: GTSNPN and SVGIG (reference sequence). CDR3 sequence: CAWSLTGVGYTF. In DNA, the CDR3 is TGTGCCTGGAGTCTTACAGGAGTCGGCTACACCTTC.

The CDR3 region has the DNA TGTGCCAGCTCACCACTCCAGGGGTCTGGGGCCAACGTCCTGACTTTC. It is translated as CASSPLQGSGANVLTF. The rearrangement joins TRBV18 to TRBJ2-6; tentatively, D is TRBD1 (6 bases). The CDR3 contains 16 residues. Germline V gene sequence: CDR1 KGHSH, CDR2 LQKENI. The germline V and J ends were trimmed by 1 base and 1 base, with 8 bases remaining between them.

In the case of this clone: Different DNA sequences within this sample yield the same CDR3. This chain connects TRBV7-2 to TRBJ2-5; 13 bases are shared with TRBD2. CDR3 length equals 16 residues. CDR1 is SGHTA, CDR2 FQGNSA, per germline. Germline trimming cut 1 base from V and 1 base from J; bases unmatched to any gene: 0. CDR3 in DNA: TGTGCCAGCAGCTTAGGACTAGCGGGGGGCCAAGAGACCCAGTACTTC. Translation gives CASSLGLAGGQETQYF.

The V and J genes are TRBV19 and TRBJ1-6; tentatively, D is TRBD1 (5 bases). The V end was cut by 4 bases, the J end by 10 bases, with 11 bases between. CDR1 is LNHDA, CDR2 SQIVND, per germline (reference sequence). CDR3 size: 13 residues. Here the CDR3 reads CASSTGQSSPLHF. DNA of the CDR3: TGTGCCAGTAGTACAGGGCAATCCTCACCCCTCCACTTT.

This chain connects TRBV25-1 to TRBJ2-1; D perhaps matches TRBD2 (5 bases). This CDR3 has 17 residues. Germline CDR1 reads MGHDK; CDR2 reads SYGVNS. V gave up 1 base and J gave up 5 bases, with 18 bases separating them. In DNA form, the CDR3 reads TGTGCCAGCAGTGAATTACGGGGTCGGGTTTTCAACAATGAGCAGTTCTTC. This encodes CASSELRGRVFNNEQFF.